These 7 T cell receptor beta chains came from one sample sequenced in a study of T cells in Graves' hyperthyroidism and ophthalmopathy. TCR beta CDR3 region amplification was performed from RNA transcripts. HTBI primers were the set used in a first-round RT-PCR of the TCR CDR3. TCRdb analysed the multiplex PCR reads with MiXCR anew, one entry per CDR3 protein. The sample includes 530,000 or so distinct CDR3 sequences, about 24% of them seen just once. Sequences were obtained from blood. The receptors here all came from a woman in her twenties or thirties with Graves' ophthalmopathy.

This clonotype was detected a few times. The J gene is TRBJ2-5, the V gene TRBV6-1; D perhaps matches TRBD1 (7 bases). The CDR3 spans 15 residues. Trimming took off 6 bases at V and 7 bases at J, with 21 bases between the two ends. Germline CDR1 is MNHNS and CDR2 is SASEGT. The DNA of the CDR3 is TGTGCCAGCAGCCCTAACCAGGGGGGCGTCGGGACCCAGTACTTC. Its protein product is CASSPNQGGVGTQYF.

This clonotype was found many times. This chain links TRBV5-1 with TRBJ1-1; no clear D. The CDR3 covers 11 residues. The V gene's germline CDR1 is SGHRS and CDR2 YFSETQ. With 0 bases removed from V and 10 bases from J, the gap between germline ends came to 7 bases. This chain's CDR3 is CASSLADVAFF. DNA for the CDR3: TGCGCCAGCAGCTTGGCCGATGTAGCTTTCTTT.

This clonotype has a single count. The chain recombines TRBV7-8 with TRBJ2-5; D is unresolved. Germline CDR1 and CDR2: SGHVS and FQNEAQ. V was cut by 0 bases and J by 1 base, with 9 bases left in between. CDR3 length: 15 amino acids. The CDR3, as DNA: TGTGCCAGCAGCTTAGCTACCGAGTTCCAAGAGACCCAGTACTTC. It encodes CASSLATEFQETQYF. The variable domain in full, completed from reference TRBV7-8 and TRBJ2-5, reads GAGVSQSPRYKVAKRGQDVALRCDPISGHVSLFWYQQALGQGPEFLTYFQNEAQLDKSGLPSDRFFAERPEGSVSTLKIQRTQQEDSAVYLCASSLATEFQETQYFGPGTRLLVL.

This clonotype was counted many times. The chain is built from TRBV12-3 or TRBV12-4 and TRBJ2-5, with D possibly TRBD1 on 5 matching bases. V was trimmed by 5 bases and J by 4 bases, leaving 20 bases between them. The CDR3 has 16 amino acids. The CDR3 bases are TGTGCCAGCAGTCCACCAGACAGTCTACGGGTAGAGACCCAGTACTTC. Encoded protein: CASSPPDSLRVETQYF.

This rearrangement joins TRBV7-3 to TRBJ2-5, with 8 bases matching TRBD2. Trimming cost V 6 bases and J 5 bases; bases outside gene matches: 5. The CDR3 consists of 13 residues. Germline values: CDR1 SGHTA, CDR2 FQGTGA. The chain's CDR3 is CASRFSGMETQYF. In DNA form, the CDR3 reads TGTGCCAGCAGGTTTAGCGGGATGGAGACCCAGTACTTC.

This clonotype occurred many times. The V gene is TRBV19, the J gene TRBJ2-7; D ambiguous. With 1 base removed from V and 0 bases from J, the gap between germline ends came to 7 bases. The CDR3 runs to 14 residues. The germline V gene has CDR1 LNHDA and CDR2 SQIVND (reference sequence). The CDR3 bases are TGTGCCAGTAGTATAGCCCCGGGCTCCTACGAGCAGTACTTC. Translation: CASSIAPGSYEQYF.

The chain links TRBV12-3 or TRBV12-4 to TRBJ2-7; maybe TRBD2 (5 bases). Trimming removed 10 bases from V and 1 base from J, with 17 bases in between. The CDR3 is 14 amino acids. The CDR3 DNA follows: TGTGCCACTCGCCCCGGGGAGAATTCCTACGAGCAGTACGTC. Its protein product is CATRPGENSYEQYV.